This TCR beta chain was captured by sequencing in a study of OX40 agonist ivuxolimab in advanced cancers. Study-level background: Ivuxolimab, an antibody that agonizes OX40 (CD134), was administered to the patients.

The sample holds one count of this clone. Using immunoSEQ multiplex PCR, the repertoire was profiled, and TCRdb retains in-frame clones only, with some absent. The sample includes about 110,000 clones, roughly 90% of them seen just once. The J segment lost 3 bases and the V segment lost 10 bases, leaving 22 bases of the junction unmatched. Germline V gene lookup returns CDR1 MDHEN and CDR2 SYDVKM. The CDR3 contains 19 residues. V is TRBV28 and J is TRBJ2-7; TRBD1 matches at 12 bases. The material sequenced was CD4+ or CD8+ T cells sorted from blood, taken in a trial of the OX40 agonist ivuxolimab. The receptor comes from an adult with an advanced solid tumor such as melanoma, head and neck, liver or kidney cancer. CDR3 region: CATSTSFGTGGRSRYEQYF. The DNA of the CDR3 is TGTGCCACCTCTACTTCGTTCGGGACAGGGGGCAGATCTCGCTACGAGCAGTACTTC.